The sequence of this T cell receptor (beta chain) was determined in a study of blood T cells in healthy people across ages. Per germline, CDR1 SQVTM and CDR2 ANQGSEA. This CDR3 spans 13 amino acids. Trimming removed 6 bases from V and 5 bases from J, with 16 bases in between. This clonotype showed up just a few times. A second roughly 6 to 11 cycle PCR used barcoded and J-beta primers. TCRdb analysed the 5' RACE reads with MiXCR anew, one entry per CDR3 protein. The sample lists 750,000 to 950,000 distinct CDR3 sequences; roughly 26% were seen once. This sample was also put to use in a study of T cells of mothers and their children.

The chain links TRBV29-1 to TRBJ1-1; the D is unclear. Sequencing used blood. The sequence derives from a boy younger than 18 in good health. The CDR3 DNA is TGCAGCGTAGCCCACGGAGGTTTTACTGAAGCTTTCTTT. This codes for CSVAHGGFTEAFF.